Below are 4 T cell receptor beta chains sequenced from a single sample in a study of graft-versus-host responses after intestinal transplantation. Assay: immunoSEQ multiplex PCR; the TCRdb copy retains only in-frame clones and omits some. This sample yields about 26,000 clones, of which over 80% are seen a single time; 0.7% belongs to the top ten. No antigen has been identified for these receptors. The specimen comprised unstimulated CD4+ T cells sorted from spleen or lymph node cells, sampled before intestinal transplant. Every receptor here comes from a human donor who received an intestinal transplant.

The rearrangement joins TRBV6-6 to TRBJ2-3; D ambiguous. Germline lookup yields CDR1 MNHNY and CDR2 SVGAGI (reference sequence). V was pared by 7 bases and J by 2 bases, with 13 bases between. The CDR3 spans 14 residues. The DNA for the CDR3 is TGTGCCAGCAATCCAAAAACCGCCACAGATACGCAGTATTTT. Its protein is CASNPKTATDTQYF.

V is TRBV30 and J is TRBJ2-1; D is perhaps TRBD2 (6 bases). Germline V lookup: CDR1 GTSNPN, CDR2 SVGIG (reference sequence). There are 15 residues in the CDR3. V lost 5 bases and J lost 7, with 21 bases in between. The CDR3 loop is CAWGGGTAPVNEQFF. The CDR3 DNA is TGTGCCTGGGGGGGTGGGACTGCCCCTGTAAATGAGCAGTTCTTC.

This clone appeared a single time. The CDR3 here is CASSLLVASGGGETQYF. The CDR3 bases are TGTGCCAGCAGTTTATTGGTCGCTAGCGGGGGAGGAGAGACCCAGTACTTC. V usage is TRBV27 and J usage is TRBJ2-5, with TRBD2 matching over 10 bases. This CDR3 is 17 amino acids long. J gave up 4 bases and V 1 base, and 9 bases lay outside the gene matches. Germline V lookup: CDR1 MNHEY, CDR2 SMNVEV (reference sequence).

The V call is TRBV5-1, the J call TRBJ2-2, with D possibly matching TRBD1 (6 bases). The CDR3 sequence is 17 residues long. In germline, CDR1 is SGHRS, CDR2 YFSETQ. V gave up 0 bases and J gave up 2 bases, with 14 bases separating them. Here the CDR3 reads CASSLASQGTNTGELFF. The CDR3, as DNA: TGCGCCAGCAGCTTGGCATCACAGGGAACCAACACCGGGGAGCTGTTTTTT.